Listed below are T cell receptor beta chains from one sample, sequenced in a study of control samples from healthy donors and cancer patients. Using immunoSEQ multiplex PCR, the repertoire was profiled, and TCRdb retains in-frame clones only, with some absent. The data contain 150,000 to 200,000 clones, roughly 95% of them singletons. Sequencing used blood. The receptor source for this set is a woman aged 30 to 39 in good health. CDR3s include the opening cysteine and the closing phenylalanine or tryptophan. Fields, in order: D gene, J gene, V gene, clone size, CDR3 protein, CDR3 DNA. The D gene is left open where the match is weak. Clone size is stated in some rows and not others, as once, few, many or a class when expanded.

d_gene: TRBD1
j_gene: TRBJ2-7
v_gene: TRBV7-9
abundance: -
CDR3aa: CASSLIPGQGSYEQYF
CDR3nt: TGTGCCAGCAGCTTAATCCCGGGACAGGGCTCCTACGAGCAGTACTTC

d_gene: -
j_gene: TRBJ1-4
v_gene: TRBV6-5
abundance: once
CDR3aa: CASSHRDGAGEKLFF
CDR3nt: TGTGCCAGCAGTCACCGGGACGGGGCAGGTGAAAAACTGTTTTTT

d_gene: TRBD1
j_gene: TRBJ1-1
v_gene: TRBV10-3
abundance: -
CDR3aa: CAISPGQGTTEAFF
CDR3nt: TGTGCCATCAGTCCGGGACAGGGGACCACTGAAGCTTTCTTT

d_gene: -
j_gene: TRBJ2-2
v_gene: TRBV2
abundance: -
CDR3aa: CASRLDEAGRELFF
CDR3nt: TGTGCCAGCAGGCTCGACGAGGCAGGCCGGGAGCTGTTTTTT

d_gene: -
j_gene: TRBJ1-5
v_gene: TRBV13
abundance: -
CDR3aa: CASSLGRQPQHF
CDR3nt: TGTGCCAGCAGCTTAGGACGGCAGCCCCAGCATTTT

d_gene: TRBD1
j_gene: TRBJ1-4
v_gene: TRBV6-5
abundance: -
CDR3aa: CASSSMTGTEKLFF
CDR3nt: TGTGCCAGCAGTTCCATGACAGGGACGGAAAAACTGTTTTTT

d_gene: -
j_gene: TRBJ2-3
v_gene: TRBV14
abundance: -
CDR3aa: CASGRNTDTQYF
CDR3nt: TGTGCCAGCGGCCGCAACACAGATACGCAGTATTTT

d_gene: TRBD2
j_gene: TRBJ2-3
v_gene: TRBV27
abundance: -
CDR3aa: CASSSGTSALNTQYF
CDR3nt: TGTGCCAGCAGTTCCGGGACTAGCGCATTGAATACGCAGTATTTT

d_gene: -
j_gene: TRBJ1-1
v_gene: TRBV5-4
abundance: -
CDR3aa: CASSFFRGTEAFF
CDR3nt: TGTGCCAGCAGCTTTTTCAGGGGCACTGAAGCTTTCTTT

d_gene: -
j_gene: TRBJ2-5
v_gene: TRBV6-6
abundance: -
CDR3aa: CASRQGGEETQYF
CDR3nt: TGTGCCAGCAGGCAGGGAGGCGAAGAGACCCAGTACTTC

d_gene: TRBD1
j_gene: TRBJ1-3
v_gene: TRBV19
abundance: -
CDR3aa: CASSTTGGLSGNTIYF
CDR3nt: TGTGCCAGTAGTACAACAGGGGGCCTCTCTGGAAACACCATATATTTT

d_gene: TRBD2
j_gene: TRBJ2-1
v_gene: TRBV2
abundance: -
CDR3aa: CASSGRVLGLAGEMNGNEQFF
CDR3nt: TGTGCCAGCAGTGGGCGGGTCTTGGGACTAGCGGGGGAGATGAATGGGAATGAGCAGTTCTTC

d_gene: -
j_gene: TRBJ1-6
v_gene: TRBV2
abundance: -
CDR3aa: CASSAPRGISPLHF
CDR3nt: TGTGCCAGCAGTGCCCCCCGAGGGATTTCACCCCTCCACTTT

d_gene: -
j_gene: TRBJ1-4
v_gene: TRBV2
abundance: -
CDR3aa: CASSEPGTANEKLFF
CDR3nt: TGTGCCAGCAGTGAACCCGGGACCGCGAATGAAAAACTGTTTTTT

d_gene: -
j_gene: TRBJ2-7
v_gene: TRBV2
abundance: -
CDR3aa: CATRGGGYSYEQYF
CDR3nt: TGTGCCACCCGAGGGGGAGGCTACTCCTACGAGCAGTACTTC

d_gene: -
j_gene: TRBJ1-5
v_gene: TRBV7-8
abundance: -
CDR3aa: CASSPGSASADQPQHF
CDR3nt: TGTGCCAGCAGCCCTGGTTCAGCCTCTGCGGATCAGCCCCAGCATTTT

d_gene: TRBD2
j_gene: TRBJ2-2
v_gene: TRBV5-5
abundance: -
CDR3aa: CASSWMTSGGTGELFF
CDR3nt: TGTGCCAGCAGCTGGATGACTAGCGGCGGTACCGGGGAGCTGTTTTTT

d_gene: -
j_gene: TRBJ2-7
v_gene: TRBV28
abundance: -
CDR3aa: CASSGQGRGSGQYF
CDR3nt: TGTGCCAGCAGTGGGCAGGGAAGGGGGTCAGGGCAGTACTTC

d_gene: TRBD1
j_gene: TRBJ2-7
v_gene: TRBV3-1/TRBV3-2
abundance: -
CDR3aa: CASSQDAGQGYEQYF
CDR3nt: TGTGCCAGCAGCCAAGATGCGGGACAGGGCTACGAGCAGTACTTC

d_gene: TRBD1
j_gene: TRBJ2-7
v_gene: TRBV28
abundance: once
CDR3aa: CASSSPGQGFSYEQYF
CDR3nt: TGTGCCAGCAGTTCCCCCGGACAGGGTTTTTCCTACGAGCAGTACTTC

d_gene: -
j_gene: TRBJ2-5
v_gene: TRBV28
abundance: -
CDR3aa: CASSTGLTWETQYF
CDR3nt: TGTGCCAGCAGCACCGGACTGACATGGGAGACCCAGTACTTC

d_gene: -
j_gene: TRBJ1-5
v_gene: TRBV4-1
abundance: -
CDR3aa: CASSQPLVAPNQPQHF
CDR3nt: TGCGCCAGCAGCCAACCGCTCGTGGCCCCCAATCAGCCCCAGCATTTT

d_gene: TRBD1
j_gene: TRBJ2-7
v_gene: TRBV29-1
abundance: -
CDR3aa: CSVLGQGVPQYF
CDR3nt: TGCAGCGTTCTAGGACAGGGGGTTCCGCAGTACTTC

d_gene: TRBD2
j_gene: TRBJ2-7
v_gene: TRBV6-1
abundance: -
CDR3aa: CASSEWGLAGVEQYF
CDR3nt: TGTGCCAGCAGTGAATGGGGACTAGCGGGAGTCGAGCAGTACTTC

d_gene: -
j_gene: TRBJ1-4
v_gene: TRBV6-5
abundance: once
CDR3aa: CASSWTGTTNEKLFF
CDR3nt: TGTGCCAGCAGTTGGACGGGAACAACTAATGAAAAACTGTTTTTT

d_gene: TRBD1
j_gene: TRBJ2-7
v_gene: TRBV5-1
abundance: -
CDR3aa: CASSWTGKEQYF
CDR3nt: TGCGCCAGCAGCTGGACAGGGAAGGAGCAGTACTTC

d_gene: -
j_gene: TRBJ1-4
v_gene: TRBV28
abundance: -
CDR3aa: CASSSQVSGEKLFF
CDR3nt: TGTGCCAGCAGTTCTCAGGTATCGGGTGAAAAACTGTTTTTT

d_gene: TRBD2
j_gene: TRBJ2-5
v_gene: TRBV7-9
abundance: -
CDR3aa: CASSFWASGGETQYF
CDR3nt: TGTGCCAGCAGCTTTTGGGCTAGCGGGGGAGAGACCCAGTACTTC

d_gene: TRBD2
j_gene: TRBJ2-1
v_gene: TRBV5-8
abundance: few
CDR3aa: CASSVGLAGVGEQFF
CDR3nt: TGTGCCAGCAGCGTCGGACTAGCGGGAGTCGGTGAGCAGTTCTTC

d_gene: TRBD1
j_gene: TRBJ2-1
v_gene: TRBV11-2
abundance: -
CDR3aa: CASSLSGGLLYNEQFF
CDR3nt: TGTGCCAGCAGCTTATCAGGGGGCCTTTTGTACAATGAGCAGTTCTTC

d_gene: -
j_gene: TRBJ2-7
v_gene: TRBV7-2
abundance: -
CDR3aa: CASSLPGTGAYEQYF
CDR3nt: TGTGCCAGCAGCTTACCAGGGACTGGAGCCTACGAGCAGTACTTC

d_gene: -
j_gene: TRBJ1-6
v_gene: TRBV7-9
abundance: -
CDR3aa: CASNKGGLNSPLHF
CDR3nt: TGTGCCAGCAACAAGGGCGGATTAAATTCACCCCTCCACTTT

d_gene: -
j_gene: TRBJ2-1
v_gene: TRBV7-2
abundance: -
CDR3aa: CASSFGPNREQFF
CDR3nt: TGTGCCAGCAGCTTTGGACCGAACAGGGAGCAGTTCTTC

d_gene: -
j_gene: TRBJ1-2
v_gene: TRBV6-5
abundance: -
CDR3aa: CASNLNPGTTYGYTF
CDR3nt: TGTGCCAGCAACCTGAATCCCGGGACTACCTATGGCTACACCTTC

d_gene: TRBD1
j_gene: TRBJ1-4
v_gene: TRBV7-2
abundance: -
CDR3aa: CASSANRGCCEKLFF
CDR3nt: TGTGCCAGCAGCGCGAACAGGGGATGTTGCGAAAAACTGTTTTTT

d_gene: -
j_gene: TRBJ1-2
v_gene: TRBV9
abundance: -
CDR3aa: CASSVGPGGGYTF
CDR3nt: TGTGCCAGCAGCGTTGGCCCGGGAGGAGGCTACACCTTC

d_gene: TRBD2
j_gene: TRBJ2-3
v_gene: TRBV3-1/TRBV3-2
abundance: -
CDR3aa: CASSQDLGGRDTDTQYF
CDR3nt: TGTGCCAGCAGCCAAGATCTAGGCGGGAGGGACACAGATACGCAGTATTTT

d_gene: -
j_gene: TRBJ2-7
v_gene: TRBV3-1/TRBV3-2
abundance: -
CDR3aa: CASSQPGTYEQYF
CDR3nt: TGTGCCAGCAGCCAACCAGGGACCTACGAGCAGTACTTC

d_gene: -
j_gene: TRBJ1-5
v_gene: TRBV4-1
abundance: -
CDR3aa: CASSQENLYRENQPQHF
CDR3nt: TGCGCCAGCAGCCAAGAAAATTTATACAGGGAAAATCAGCCCCAGCATTTT

d_gene: -
j_gene: TRBJ2-2
v_gene: TRBV14
abundance: -
CDR3aa: CASSQKEGGGELFF
CDR3nt: TGTGCCAGCAGCCAAAAGGAGGGTGGCGGGGAGCTGTTTTTT

d_gene: -
j_gene: TRBJ2-2
v_gene: TRBV3-1/TRBV3-2
abundance: -
CDR3aa: CASSQGFGPPTGGELFF
CDR3nt: TGTGCCAGCAGCCAAGGCTTTGGGCCACCGACAGGCGGGGAGCTGTTTTTT

d_gene: -
j_gene: TRBJ1-2
v_gene: TRBV4-2
abundance: -
CDR3aa: CASSQELERLSDGYTF
CDR3nt: TGTGCCAGCAGCCAAGAGTTGGAACGGCTATCCGATGGCTACACCTTC

d_gene: -
j_gene: TRBJ1-5
v_gene: TRBV20-1
abundance: -
CDR3aa: CSASQTGQGNQPQHF
CDR3nt: TGCAGTGCTAGTCAAACCGGGCAGGGGAATCAGCCCCAGCATTTT

d_gene: TRBD1
j_gene: TRBJ2-1
v_gene: TRBV25-1
abundance: -
CDR3aa: CASSDDSDREFYEQFF
CDR3nt: TGTGCCAGCAGTGACGATTCAGACAGGGAATTCTATGAGCAGTTCTTC

d_gene: -
j_gene: TRBJ2-2
v_gene: TRBV7-9
abundance: -
CDR3aa: CASSTRRGREDTGELFF
CDR3nt: TGTGCCAGCAGCACCCGGAGGGGGCGCGAGGACACCGGGGAGCTGTTTTTT

d_gene: TRBD2
j_gene: TRBJ2-3
v_gene: TRBV2
abundance: -
CDR3aa: CASGREGTDTQYF
CDR3nt: TGTGCCAGCGGGCGGGAGGGCACAGATACGCAGTATTTT

d_gene: TRBD1
j_gene: TRBJ1-2
v_gene: TRBV29-1
abundance: -
CDR3aa: CSATGVRDRAEKFNYGYTF
CDR3nt: TGCAGCGCTACCGGAGTCCGGGACAGGGCCGAGAAATTCAACTATGGCTACACCTTC

d_gene: -
j_gene: TRBJ2-5
v_gene: TRBV5-1
abundance: -
CDR3aa: CASSHGWGEETQYF
CDR3nt: TGCGCCAGCAGCCACGGGTGGGGGGAAGAGACCCAGTACTTC

d_gene: -
j_gene: TRBJ2-1
v_gene: TRBV28
abundance: once
CDR3aa: CASSPDTLSEQFF
CDR3nt: TGTGCCAGCAGCCCGGACACACTCAGTGAGCAGTTCTTC

d_gene: TRBD2
j_gene: TRBJ2-1
v_gene: TRBV18
abundance: -
CDR3aa: CASSPPGLVMHEQFF
CDR3nt: TGTGCCAGCTCACCTCCGGGACTAGTCATGCATGAGCAGTTCTTC

d_gene: -
j_gene: TRBJ1-5
v_gene: TRBV12-3/TRBV12-4
abundance: once
CDR3aa: CASRSGQPQHF
CDR3nt: TGTGCCAGCAGATCTGGCCAGCCCCAGCATTTT

d_gene: TRBD1
j_gene: TRBJ1-4
v_gene: TRBV7-6
abundance: -
CDR3aa: CASSSDRGFREKLFF
CDR3nt: TGTGCCAGCAGCTCGGACAGGGGTTTTCGTGAAAAACTGTTTTTT

d_gene: -
j_gene: TRBJ2-7
v_gene: TRBV30
abundance: -
CDR3aa: CAWSRGGIREQYF
CDR3nt: TGTGCCTGGAGTCGCGGTGGGATTCGCGAGCAGTACTTC

d_gene: -
j_gene: TRBJ2-1
v_gene: TRBV10-3
abundance: -
CDR3aa: CAISESKASYNEQFF
CDR3nt: TGTGCCATCAGTGAGTCGAAGGCCAGCTACAATGAGCAGTTCTTC

d_gene: TRBD1
j_gene: TRBJ2-1
v_gene: TRBV18
abundance: -
CDR3aa: CASSPGQGNYNEQFF
CDR3nt: TGTGCCAGCTCACCGGGACAGGGTAACTACAATGAGCAGTTCTTC

d_gene: TRBD1
j_gene: TRBJ1-1
v_gene: TRBV30
abundance: -
CDR3aa: CAWNRQGATEAFF
CDR3nt: TGTGCCTGGAATCGACAGGGGGCAACTGAAGCTTTCTTT

d_gene: TRBD1
j_gene: TRBJ1-1
v_gene: TRBV6-5
abundance: -
CDR3aa: CASGRTGGTEAFF
CDR3nt: TGTGCCAGCGGCAGGACAGGGGGCACTGAAGCTTTCTTT

d_gene: -
j_gene: TRBJ2-1
v_gene: TRBV29-1
abundance: -
CDR3aa: CSVRGLMTYNEQFF
CDR3nt: TGCAGCGTTCGGGGATTGATGACCTACAATGAGCAGTTCTTC

d_gene: TRBD2
j_gene: TRBJ2-1
v_gene: TRBV6-2/TRBV6-3
abundance: -
CDR3aa: CASSYEGLAGEFDNEQFF
CDR3nt: TGTGCCAGCAGTTACGAGGGACTAGCGGGAGAGTTCGACAATGAGCAGTTCTTC

d_gene: -
j_gene: TRBJ2-2
v_gene: TRBV5-1
abundance: -
CDR3aa: CASSLQVSAGELFF
CDR3nt: TGCGCCAGCAGCTTGCAAGTTTCGGCCGGGGAGCTGTTTTTT